This T cell receptor beta chain was retrieved from a study of beta chain features in type 1 diabetes. The sequenced template was cDNA made from the entire isolated RNA. The assay was immunoSEQ multiplex PCR, and TCRdb's table has in-frame clones only and misses some. The sample consists of more than 550,000 clones, around an eighth of them appearing once. Germline CDR1 is GTSNPN and CDR2 is SVGIG (reference sequence). This CDR3 has 12 amino acids. Trimming removed 0 bases from V and 6 bases from J, with 8 bases in between. For this clone: The antigen is unknown.

Whole-study findings and limits: All four CD4+ subsets from Type 1 diabetes patients carried moderately but significantly shorter TCRB CDR3s.

The chain links TRBV30 to TRBJ2-5, with TRBD1 as a possible D gene (5 bases). The sequenced sample consisted of naive CD4+ T cells from blood. The receptor was isolated from a man younger than 35 with type 1 diabetes. The CDR3 nucleotides read TGTGCCTGGAGTGTAACGGACAAGACCCAGTACTTC. Amino acid sequence: CAWSVTDKTQYF.